This note documents a single T cell receptor beta chain sequence. This specimen belongs to a study of shared clonotypes between healthy human individuals. The authors split each subset's genomic DNA evenly across several immunoSEQ plates. The repertoire was sequenced with immunoSEQ multiplex PCR; TCRdb's copy has only in-frame clones and lacks some. The sample consists of around 1.4 million clones, about 98.5% of them appearing once. From germline, CDR1 is KGHSH and CDR2 LQKENI. J lost 0 bases, V lost 6 bases, and 11 bases had no gene match. The length of the CDR3 is 16 residues. The chain couples TRBV18 to TRBJ2-7, with 7 bases matching TRBD2. This clonotype originated in a man aged 25-40 years in good health. The sample consisted of naive CD4+ T cells sorted from blood. Subset in this sample: CD45RA+ positively selected. The CDR3 loop is CASSPVGGGSSYEQYF. CDR3 DNA sequence: TGTGCCAGCTCCCCGGTTGGGGGGGGTAGCTCCTACGAGCAGTACTTC.